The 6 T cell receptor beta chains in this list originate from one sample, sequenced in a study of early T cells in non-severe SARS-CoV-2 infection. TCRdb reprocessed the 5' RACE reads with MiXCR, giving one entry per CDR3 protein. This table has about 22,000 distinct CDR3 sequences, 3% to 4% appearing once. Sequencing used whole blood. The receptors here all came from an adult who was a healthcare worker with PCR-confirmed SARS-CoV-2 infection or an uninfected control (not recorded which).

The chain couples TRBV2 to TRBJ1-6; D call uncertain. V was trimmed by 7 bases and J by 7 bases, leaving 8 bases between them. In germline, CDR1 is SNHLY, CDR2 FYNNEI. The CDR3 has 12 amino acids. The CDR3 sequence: CASTDWNSPLHF. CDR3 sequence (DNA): TGTGCCAGCACCGACTGGAATTCACCCCTCCACTTT.

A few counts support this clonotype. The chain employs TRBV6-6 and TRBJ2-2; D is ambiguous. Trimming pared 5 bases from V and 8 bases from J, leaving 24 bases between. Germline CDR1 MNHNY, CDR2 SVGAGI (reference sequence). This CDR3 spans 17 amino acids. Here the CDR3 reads CASSRKASPVLGGELFF. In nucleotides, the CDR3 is TGTGCCAGCAGTCGGAAAGCCAGCCCGGTGCTGGGTGGGGAGCTGTTTTTT.

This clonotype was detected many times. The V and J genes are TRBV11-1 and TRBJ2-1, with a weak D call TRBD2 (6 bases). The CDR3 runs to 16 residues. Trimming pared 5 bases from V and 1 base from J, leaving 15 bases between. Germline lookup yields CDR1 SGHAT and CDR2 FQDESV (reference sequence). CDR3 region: CASSPTGRGSYNEQFF. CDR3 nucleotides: TGTGCCAGCAGCCCCACGGGACGGGGGTCCTACAATGAGCAGTTCTTC.

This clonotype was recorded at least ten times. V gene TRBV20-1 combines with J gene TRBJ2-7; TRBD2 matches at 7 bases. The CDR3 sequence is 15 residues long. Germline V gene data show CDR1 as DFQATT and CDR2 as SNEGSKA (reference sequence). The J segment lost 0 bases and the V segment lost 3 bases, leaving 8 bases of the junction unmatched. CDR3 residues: CSARGTSEYSYEQYF. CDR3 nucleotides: TGCAGTGCTAGGGGTACTAGCGAGTACTCCTACGAGCAGTACTTC.

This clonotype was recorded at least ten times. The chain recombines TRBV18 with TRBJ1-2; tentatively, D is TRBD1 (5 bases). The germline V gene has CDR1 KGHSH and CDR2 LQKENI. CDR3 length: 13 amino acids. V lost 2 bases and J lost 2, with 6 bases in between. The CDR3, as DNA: TGTGCCAGCTCACCATCAGGGAACTATGGCTACACCTTC. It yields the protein CASSPSGNYGYTF.

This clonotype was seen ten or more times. The CDR3 reads CSGEMPSSTDTQYF. The DNA of the CDR3 is TGCAGCGGCGAGATGCCGTCTAGCACAGATACGCAGTATTTT. V gene TRBV29-1 combines with J gene TRBJ2-3; D remains unclear. This CDR3 region has 14 residues. The germline V gene has CDR1 SQVTM and CDR2 ANQGSEA. Trimming shortened V by 7 bases and J by 0 bases, and 14 bases separated the two germline ends.